This TCR beta chain was retrieved from a study of T-cell memory formation after mild COVID-19. Study-level findings and limits: Second-wave clones with a day 37 peak had unconfirmed SARS-CoV-2 specificity. Cross-reactive memory apparently joined, as some responding clones appeared in pre-infection memory. Clones that got smaller from day 15 to 85 had even CD4/CD8, while clones growing later tipped toward CD4+.

5'RACE with constant-segment primers built TCRalpha and TCRbeta cDNA libraries with UMIs. TCRdb reanalysed the 5' RACE reads using MiXCR and keeps one entry per CDR3 protein. Of roughly 400,000 distinct CDR3 sequences in the sample, about 24% are singletons; the top ten hold roughly 9.7%. The V end was cut by 4 bases, the J end by 4 bases, with 7 bases between. CDR1 is SQVTM, CDR2 ANQGSEA, per germline. The CDR3 contains 11 residues. Of note for this clonotype: What it recognizes is unknown.

The clonotype originates from an adult woman who had mild COVID-19 (a few samples of this study predate the infection). Cell type and time point are not known. The genes are TRBV29-1 and TRBJ1-2; D gene ambiguous. Input material: PBMCs or a T cell subset sorted from them (not recorded which). CDR3 amino acids: CSVVGTYGYTF. CDR3 DNA: TGCAGCGTTGTTGGTACCTATGGCTACACCTTC.